This TCR beta chain was retrieved from a study of cytomegalovirus exposure and HLA in healthy donors. Study-wide background: Early on, a data release was issued that held approximately 92 million unique TCRs from HLA-typed donors.

The CDR3 has 16 residues. Per germline, CDR1 SEHNR and CDR2 FQNEAQ (reference sequence). Trimming took off 3 bases at V and 6 bases at J, with 19 bases between the two ends. The PCR used 60 Vbeta and 13 Jbeta primers. Repertoires were generated with immunoSEQ multiplex PCR, while TCRdb's copy carries only in-frame clones and drops some. The data contain 120,000 or so clones, over 60% of them seen just once; the ten biggest clones take up around 15%. The sample taken for sequencing was PBMCs. The chain joins TRBV7-9 to TRBJ2-3; tentatively, D is TRBD2 (6 bases). The origin of this receptor is a man aged 25-40 years in good health and CMV-seropositive. The CDR3 is CASSFGAGLFRDTQYF. In nucleotides, the CDR3 is TGTGCCAGCAGCTTTGGGGCCGGACTATTCAGGGATACGCAGTATTTT.